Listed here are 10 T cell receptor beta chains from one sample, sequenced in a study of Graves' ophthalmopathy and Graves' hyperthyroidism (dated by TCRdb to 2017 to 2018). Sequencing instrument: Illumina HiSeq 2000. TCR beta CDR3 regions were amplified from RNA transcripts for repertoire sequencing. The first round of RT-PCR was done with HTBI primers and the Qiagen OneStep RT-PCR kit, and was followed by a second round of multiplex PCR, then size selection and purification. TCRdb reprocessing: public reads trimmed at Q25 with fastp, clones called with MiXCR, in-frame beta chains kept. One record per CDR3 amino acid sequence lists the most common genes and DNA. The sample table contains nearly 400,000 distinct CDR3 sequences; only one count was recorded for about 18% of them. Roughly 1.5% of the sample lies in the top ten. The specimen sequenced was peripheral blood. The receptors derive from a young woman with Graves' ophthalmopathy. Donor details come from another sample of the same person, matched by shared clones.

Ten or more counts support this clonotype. Here the CDR3 reads CASSPRRGTEAFF. The CDR3 DNA follows: TGTGCCAGCAGCCCCCGCCGGGGGACTGAAGCTTTCTTT. The J gene is TRBJ1-1, the V gene TRBV7-9, with D maybe TRBD1 (5 bases). Germline CDR1 reads SEHNR; CDR2 reads FQNEAQ (reference sequence). The ends were cut back, 5 bases at V and 5 bases at J, with 12 bases in the middle. This CDR3 is built from 13 residues.

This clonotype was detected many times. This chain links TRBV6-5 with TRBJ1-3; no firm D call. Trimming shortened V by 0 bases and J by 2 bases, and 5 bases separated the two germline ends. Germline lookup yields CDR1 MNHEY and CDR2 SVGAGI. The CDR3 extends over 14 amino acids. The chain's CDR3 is CASSYSGAGNTIYF. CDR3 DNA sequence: TGTGCCAGCAGTTACTCAGGAGCTGGAAACACCATATATTTT.

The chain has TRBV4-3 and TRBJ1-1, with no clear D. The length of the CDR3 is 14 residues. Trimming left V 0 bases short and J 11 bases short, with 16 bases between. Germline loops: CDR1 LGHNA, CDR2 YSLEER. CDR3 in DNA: TGCGCCAGCAGCCAAGAAGCCGGGAATATTGGGGCTTTCTTT. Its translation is CASSQEAGNIGAFF.

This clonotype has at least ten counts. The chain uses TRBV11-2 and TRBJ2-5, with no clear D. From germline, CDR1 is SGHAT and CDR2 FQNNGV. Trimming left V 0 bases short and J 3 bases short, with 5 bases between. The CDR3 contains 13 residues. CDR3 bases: TGTGCCAGCAGCTTAGAGTGGGAAGAGACCCAGTACTTC. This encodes CASSLEWEETQYF.

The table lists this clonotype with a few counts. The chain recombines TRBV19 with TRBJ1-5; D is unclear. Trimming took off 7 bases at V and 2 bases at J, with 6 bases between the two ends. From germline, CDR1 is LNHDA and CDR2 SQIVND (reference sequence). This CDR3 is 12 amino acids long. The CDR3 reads CASNQGNQPQHF. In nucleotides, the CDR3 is TGTGCCAGTAACCAGGGCAATCAGCCCCAGCATTTT.

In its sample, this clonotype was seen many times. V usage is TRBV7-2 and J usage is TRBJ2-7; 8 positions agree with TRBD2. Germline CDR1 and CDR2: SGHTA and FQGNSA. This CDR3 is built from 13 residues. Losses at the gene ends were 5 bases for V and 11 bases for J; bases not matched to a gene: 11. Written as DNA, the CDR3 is TGTGCCAGCAGCCCCGGGGGGGCAGGGGAAGAGTACTTC. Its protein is CASSPGGAGEEYF.

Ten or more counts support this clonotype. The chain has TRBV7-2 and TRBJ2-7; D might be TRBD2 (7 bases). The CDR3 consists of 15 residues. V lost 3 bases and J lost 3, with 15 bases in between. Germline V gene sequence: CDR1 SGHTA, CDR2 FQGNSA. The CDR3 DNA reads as TGTGCCAGCAGCTTGGGGGGGGGCTCGTACTACGAGCAGTACTTC. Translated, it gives CASSLGGGSYYEQYF.

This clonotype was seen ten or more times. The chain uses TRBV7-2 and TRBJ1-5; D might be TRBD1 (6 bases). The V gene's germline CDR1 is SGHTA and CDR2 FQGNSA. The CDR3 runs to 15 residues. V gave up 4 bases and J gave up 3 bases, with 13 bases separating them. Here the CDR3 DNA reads TGTGCCAGCAGCTCAACAGGGAGCCCCAATCAGCCCCAGCATTTT. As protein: CASSSTGSPNQPQHF.

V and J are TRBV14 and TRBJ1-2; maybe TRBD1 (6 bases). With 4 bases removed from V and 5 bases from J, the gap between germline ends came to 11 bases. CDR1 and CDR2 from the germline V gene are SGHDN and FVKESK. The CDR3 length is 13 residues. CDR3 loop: CASSPSGEYGYTF. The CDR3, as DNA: TGTGCCAGCAGCCCGTCAGGGGAGTATGGCTACACCTTC. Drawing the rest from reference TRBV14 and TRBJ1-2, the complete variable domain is EAGVTQFPSHSVIEKGQTVTLRCDPISGHDNLYWYRRVMGKEIKFLLHFVKESKQDESGMPNNRFLAERTGGTYSTLKVQPAELEDSGVYFCASSPSGEYGYTFGSGTRLTVV.

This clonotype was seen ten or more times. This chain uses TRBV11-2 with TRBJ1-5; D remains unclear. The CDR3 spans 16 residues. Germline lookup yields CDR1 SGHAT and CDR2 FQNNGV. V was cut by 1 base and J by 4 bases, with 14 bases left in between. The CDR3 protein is CASSLGDVQENQPQHF. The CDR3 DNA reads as TGTGCCAGCAGCTTAGGTGATGTCCAGGAAAATCAGCCCCAGCATTTT.